This TCR beta chain originates from a study of blood T cell repertoires in COVID-19 (dated by TCRdb to the early 2020s). About the investigation overall: Samples covering the acute and convalescent phases of COVID-19 were provided by collaborators in the United States, Italy and Spain. The prospective study material was composed of cDNA or gDNA derived from T cells, B-cell-depleted T cells, or PBMCs. Deeply sampled blood TCRbeta repertoires from subjects exposed to, actively infected with, or recovered from COVID-19 were included in the dataset. A freely available public database, intended as a resource for researchers studying the immune response to SARS-CoV-2, is where the repertoires were released. The samples were drawn from two sources: the first 160 participants of the ongoing ImmuneRACE study, and over 1,000 subjects contributed by 6 global collaborators. The sample metadata nearly always contained a de-identified subject ID, COVID-19 status, age in years and sex. Where HLA class I and class II types were available, the types were taken from metadata supplied by the sample provider, not from assay-based typing. Study-wide conclusions, independent of this receptor: The amount of clinical and demographic metadata varied by source and participant and was provided uncurated.

At one collaborating source in Seattle, patients were enrolled during active infection and were followed longitudinally through the course of disease. The collaborating institutions used their own protocols to collect whole blood in K2EDTA tubes. For TCRbeta analysis, collaborators shipped samples as frozen whole blood, isolated PBMCs, or DNA extracted from either of those sample types. As for this clone: Its recognized antigen is unknown. Base qualities are not provided; no much larger clone lies one nucleotide away.

TCRbeta CDR3 regions were amplified from genomic DNA by means of the immunoSEQ Assay, a bias-controlled multiplex PCR. As for how the authors treated the data: The number of nucleated cells in each sample was estimated from the amplification of reference gene primers within the assay. To quantify the absolute abundance of each unique TCRbeta CDR3 rearrangement, sequence reads were collapsed and filtered. For each sample, productive Simpson clonality was calculated as the square root of Simpson's diversity index over productive rearrangements. TCRdb limited this immuneACCESS table to in-frame rearrangements with V and J called. A share of clones is missing; checked studies link under half to unresolved V genes, and the rest is unexplained. Clone size and the V and J calls come from that table; the DNA yielded D and trimming. Counted in this sample were approximately 280,000 clones; approximately 88% of them appeared once. The ten largest clones represent more than 1.1% of the sample.

V lost 7 bases and J lost 4 bases, and the count of bases not matched to a germline gene is 13. The germline V gene (reference sequence) gives CDR1 as GTSNPN and CDR2 as SVGIG. The CDR3 holds 14 amino acids from the cysteine to the phenylalanine. The retained sequence is limited to the CDR3, 42 bases, with the frame set at the first base. This clonotype originated in a human donor with COVID-19, enrolled during active disease. The donor label of this sample is uncertain. The chain employs TRBV30 and TRBJ2-7; TRBD1 agrees with 7 junctional bases. Specimen: peripheral blood. The nucleotide sequence reads TGTGCCTCAACCCAAACCGACAGGGTGTACGAGCAGTACTTC. Translated, it reads CASTQTDRVYEQYF.